Below, one TCR beta chain is given with its context. The target antigen is unknown. Preparation of the TCRbeta library involved a method that used unique molecular identifiers. TCRdb analysed the PCR reads with MiXCR anew, one entry per CDR3 protein. The table shows 300,000 to 350,000 distinct CDR3 sequences, with roughly 17% occurring only once. The V end lost 4 bases, the J end lost 4 bases, and 14 bases lay between the germline ends. Looked up from germline, CDR1 is SEHNR and CDR2 is FQNEAQ (reference sequence). The CDR3 spans 14 residues. These data are taken from a study of T-cell reconstitution after alpha-beta-depleted transplantation in children. Study conclusions and caveats: It was reported that alpha-beta T cells came from several hundred expanded graft clones (about two months after transplant). For some patients, TCRbeta diversity was high at day 60 because of recipient T cells and thymic progenitors that survived. T-cell counts and diversity at one year post-transplant came mainly from newly produced T cells.

The chain is built from TRBV7-9 and TRBJ2-7, with TRBD2 as a possible D gene (5 bases). Specimen: PBMCs, mostly from graft donor cells, collected 360 days after TCRalphabeta/CD19-depleted stem cell transplant. The receptor's source is a male patient between 2 and 10 years old who had a stem cell transplant for acute lymphoblastic leukemia, so the T cells may come from the graft donor. The CDR3 nucleotides read TGTGCCAGCAGCTCCCCGGGTAGCGTGTACGAGCAGTACTTC. Translation gives CASSSPGSVYEQYF.